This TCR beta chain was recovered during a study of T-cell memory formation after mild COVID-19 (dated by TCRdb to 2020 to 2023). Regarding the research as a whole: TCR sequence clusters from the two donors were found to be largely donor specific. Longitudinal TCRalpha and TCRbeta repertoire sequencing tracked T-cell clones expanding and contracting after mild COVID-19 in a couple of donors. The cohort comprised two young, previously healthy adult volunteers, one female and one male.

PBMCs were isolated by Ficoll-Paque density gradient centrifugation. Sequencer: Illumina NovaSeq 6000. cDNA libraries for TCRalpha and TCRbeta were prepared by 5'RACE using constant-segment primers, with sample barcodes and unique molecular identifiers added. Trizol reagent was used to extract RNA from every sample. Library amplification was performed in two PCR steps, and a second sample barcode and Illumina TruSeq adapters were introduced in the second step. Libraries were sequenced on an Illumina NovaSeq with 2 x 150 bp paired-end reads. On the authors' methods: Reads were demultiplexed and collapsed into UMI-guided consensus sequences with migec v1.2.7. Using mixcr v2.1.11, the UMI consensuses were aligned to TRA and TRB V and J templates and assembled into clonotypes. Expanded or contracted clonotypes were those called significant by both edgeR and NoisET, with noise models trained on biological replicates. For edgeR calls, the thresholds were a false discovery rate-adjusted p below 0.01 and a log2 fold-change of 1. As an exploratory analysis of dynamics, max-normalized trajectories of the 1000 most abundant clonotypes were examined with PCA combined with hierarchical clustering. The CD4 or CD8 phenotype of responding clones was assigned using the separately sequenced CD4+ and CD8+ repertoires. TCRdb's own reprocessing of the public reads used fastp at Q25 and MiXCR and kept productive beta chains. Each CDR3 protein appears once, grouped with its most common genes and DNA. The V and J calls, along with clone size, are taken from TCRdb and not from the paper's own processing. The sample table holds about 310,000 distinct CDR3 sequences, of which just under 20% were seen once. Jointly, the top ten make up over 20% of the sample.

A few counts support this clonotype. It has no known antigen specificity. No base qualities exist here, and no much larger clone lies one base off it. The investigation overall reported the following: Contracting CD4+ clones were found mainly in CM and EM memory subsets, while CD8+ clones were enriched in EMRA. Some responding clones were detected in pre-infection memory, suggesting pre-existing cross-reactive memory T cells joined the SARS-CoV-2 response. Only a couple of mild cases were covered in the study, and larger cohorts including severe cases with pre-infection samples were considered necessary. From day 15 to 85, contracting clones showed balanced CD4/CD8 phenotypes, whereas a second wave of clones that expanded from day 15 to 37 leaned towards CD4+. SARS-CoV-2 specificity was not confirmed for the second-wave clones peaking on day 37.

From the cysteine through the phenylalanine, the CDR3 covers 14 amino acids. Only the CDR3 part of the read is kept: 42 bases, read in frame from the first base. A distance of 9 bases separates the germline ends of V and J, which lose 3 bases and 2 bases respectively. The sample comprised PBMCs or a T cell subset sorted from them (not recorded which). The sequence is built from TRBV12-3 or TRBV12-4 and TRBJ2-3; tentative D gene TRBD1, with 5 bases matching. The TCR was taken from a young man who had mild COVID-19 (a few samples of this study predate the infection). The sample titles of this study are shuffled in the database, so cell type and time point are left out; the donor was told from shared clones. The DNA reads TGTGCCAGCAGTTTCCGACAGTTCACAGATACGCAGTATTTT. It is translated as CASSFRQFTDTQYF.